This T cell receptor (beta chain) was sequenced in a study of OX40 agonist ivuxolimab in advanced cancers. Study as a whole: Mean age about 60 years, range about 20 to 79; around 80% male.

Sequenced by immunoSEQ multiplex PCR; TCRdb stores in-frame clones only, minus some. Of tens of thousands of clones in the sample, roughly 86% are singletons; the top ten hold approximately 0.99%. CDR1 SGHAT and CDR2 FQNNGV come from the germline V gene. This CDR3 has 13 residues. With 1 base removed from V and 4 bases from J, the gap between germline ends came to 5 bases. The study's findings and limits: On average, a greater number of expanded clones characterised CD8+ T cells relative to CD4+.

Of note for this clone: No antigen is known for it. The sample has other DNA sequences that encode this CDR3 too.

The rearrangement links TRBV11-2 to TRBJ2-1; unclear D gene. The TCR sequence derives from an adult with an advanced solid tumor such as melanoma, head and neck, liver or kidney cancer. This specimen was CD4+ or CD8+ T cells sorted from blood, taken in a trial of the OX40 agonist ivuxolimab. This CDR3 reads CASSLGSYNEQFF. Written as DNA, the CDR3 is TGTGCCAGCAGCTTAGGCTCATACAATGAGCAGTTCTTC.